Listed below are T cell receptor beta chains from one sample, sequenced in a study of blood T cell repertoires in COVID-19. Some clones are missing from TCRdb's copy, which holds only in-frame ones; the method was immunoSEQ multiplex PCR. The top ten clones hold 14% to 15% of a sample with tens of thousands of clones, roughly 71% of them seen once. The sample was peripheral blood. All receptors come from a man between 60 and 75 years old with COVID-19, enrolled during active disease. CDR3s include the opening cysteine and the closing phenylalanine or tryptophan.

V,J,CDR3
TRBV19,TRBJ1-2,CASSITLVYGYTF
TRBV11-3,TRBJ2-3,CASSFNRGADTQYF
TRBV3-1/TRBV3-2,TRBJ2-3,CASSQGSGTDTQYF
TRBV7-7,TRBJ2-5,CASSLGTGEKTQYF
TRBV5-4,TRBJ1-4,CASSIDGRANEKLFF
TRBV15,TRBJ2-3,CATSRSQGATDTQYF
TRBV3-1/TRBV3-2,TRBJ2-1,CASSPAGGLAGGQFF
TRBV5-4,TRBJ1-1,CASSPYMTGLNTEAFF
TRBV24-1,TRBJ2-1,CATSDRRTGWLNEQFF
TRBV28,TRBJ2-3,CASSRGGADTQYF
TRBV2,TRBJ2-3,CASANTRLFTDTQYF
TRBV6-1,TRBJ1-2,CASSELGGFNGYTF
TRBV5-5,TRBJ1-6,CASSLQGTSPLHF
TRBV15,TRBJ2-3,CATSTASGTFTDTQYF
TRBV7-9,TRBJ1-2,CASSRGGDGYTF
TRBV5-1,TRBJ1-4,CASSFRDRGEKLFF
TRBV2,TRBJ1-5,CASSEAREVGNQPQHF
TRBV5-6,TRBJ1-2,CASSEGQTSYNYGYTF
TRBV6-5,TRBJ1-1,CASTEGQGGTEAFF
TRBV6-5,TRBJ2-3,CASSYFSGSTDTQYF
TRBV7-9,TRBJ2-5,CASSFKSGRDQETQYF
TRBV27,TRBJ1-1,CASSPSGGVTEAFF
TRBV7-9,TRBJ1-3,CASSEAGAGNTIYF
TRBV19,TRBJ1-5,CASSANRGRISNQPQHF
TRBV7-2,TRBJ2-7,CASSTPQGSSYEQYF
TRBV6-5,TRBJ2-7,CASSYSKGTGSYEQYF
TRBV12-3/TRBV12-4,TRBJ1-2,CASRPGGGDGYTF
TRBV4-2,TRBJ2-5,CASSHDRAQETQYF
TRBV4-1,TRBJ1-5,CASSQEEGGNQPQHF
TRBV7-2,TRBJ2-4,CASSFGGTTKNIQYF
TRBV5-1,TRBJ2-5,CASSLTSGGRQETQYF
TRBV12-3/TRBV12-4,TRBJ1-2,CASRQGLNYGYTF
TRBV18,TRBJ1-1,CASSSRQSDTEAFF
TRBV6-5,TRBJ2-3,CASSLSADTQYF
TRBV27,TRBJ1-5,CATKGEVSNQPQHF
TRBV12-3/TRBV12-4,TRBJ1-1,CASTGQGDTEAFF
TRBV29-1,TRBJ2-5,CSVARSGGLGETQYF
TRBV7-2,TRBJ2-1,CASSSRSGGALGEQFF
TRBV10-3,TRBJ2-1,CAISEAGLNEQFF
TRBV11-2,TRBJ1-4,CASSLRGKLFF
TRBV6-5,TRBJ2-5,CASSYGWGRETQYF
TRBV3-1/TRBV3-2,TRBJ2-1,CASSQETTEQFF
TRBV4-1,TRBJ1-2,CASSQESRLPYGYTF
TRBV18,TRBJ2-2,CASSPKGTGAGELFF
TRBV2,TRBJ2-7,CASLGTRGQRTYEQYF
TRBV13,TRBJ2-3,CASSSILAGGTSTDTQYF
TRBV19,TRBJ2-2,CASSSGLAGGAGELFF
TRBV9,TRBJ1-2,CASSAGGFYGYTF
TRBV20-1,TRBJ2-7,CSARGPGEQYF
TRBV30,TRBJ2-3,CAGFSGGSTDTQYF